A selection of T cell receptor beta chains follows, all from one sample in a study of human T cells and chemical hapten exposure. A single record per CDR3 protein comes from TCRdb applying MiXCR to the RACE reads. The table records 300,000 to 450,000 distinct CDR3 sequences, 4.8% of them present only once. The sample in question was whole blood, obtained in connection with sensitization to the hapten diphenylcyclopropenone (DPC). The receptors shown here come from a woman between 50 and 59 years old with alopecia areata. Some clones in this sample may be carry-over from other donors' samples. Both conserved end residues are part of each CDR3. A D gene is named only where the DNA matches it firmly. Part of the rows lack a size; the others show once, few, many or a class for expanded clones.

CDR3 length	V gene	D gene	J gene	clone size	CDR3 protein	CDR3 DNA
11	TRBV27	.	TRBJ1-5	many	CASGREKPQHF	TGTGCCAGCGGCCGGGAAAAGCCCCAGCATTTT
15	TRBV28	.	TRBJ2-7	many	CASSFLYRADYEQYF	TGTGCCAGCAGTTTCCTCTACAGGGCTGACTACGAGCAGTACTTC
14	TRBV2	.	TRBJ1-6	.	CASSERPPTSPLHF	TGTGCCAGCAGTGAAAGGCCTCCCACGTCACCCCTCCACTTT
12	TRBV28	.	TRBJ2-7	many	CASNSGSYEQYF	TGTGCCAGCAATTCTGGGTCCTACGAGCAGTACTTC
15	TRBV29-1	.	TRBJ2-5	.	CSVEGTDSYQETQYF	TGCAGCGTTGAAGGTACAGACAGCTACCAAGAGACCCAGTACTTC
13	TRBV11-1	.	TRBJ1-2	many	CASSLEDGYGYTF	TGTGCCAGCAGCTTGGAGGACGGCTATGGCTACACCTTC
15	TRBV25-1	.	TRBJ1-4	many	CASSDQGSTNEKLFF	TGTGCCAGCAGTGACCAGGGTTCGACTAATGAAAAACTGTTTTTT
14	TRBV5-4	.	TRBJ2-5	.	CASSLGGDWETQYF	TGTGCCAGCAGCTTGGGGGGAGATTGGGAGACCCAGTACTTC
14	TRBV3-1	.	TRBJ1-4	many	CASSPRGGSRKLFF	TGTGCCAGCAGCCCCCGAGGGGGGTCGCGTAAACTGTTTTTT
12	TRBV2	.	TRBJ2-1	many	CASRGSYNEQFF	TGTGCCAGCAGGGGGTCCTACAATGAGCAGTTCTTC
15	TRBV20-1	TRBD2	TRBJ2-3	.	CSASEYSGRGDTQYF	TGCAGTGCTAGTGAATATAGCGGGAGGGGAGATACGCAGTATTTT
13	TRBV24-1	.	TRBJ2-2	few	CATSDFTDGELFF	TGTGCCACCAGTGACTTTACGGACGGGGAGCTGTTTTTT
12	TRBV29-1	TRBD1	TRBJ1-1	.	CSVERRGTEAFF	TGCAGCGTTGAACGCAGGGGGACTGAAGCTTTCTTT
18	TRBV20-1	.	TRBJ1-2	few	CSARAPRGGAQGNYGYTF	TGCAGTGCTAGAGCACCAAGGGGGGGCGCGCAGGGAAACTATGGCTACACCTTC
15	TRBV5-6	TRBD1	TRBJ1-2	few	CASSFRDRVNYGYTF	TGTGCCAGCAGCTTCCGAGACAGGGTAAACTATGGCTACACCTTC
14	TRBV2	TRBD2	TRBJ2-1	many	CASSGLAGGNEQFF	TGTGCCAGCAGTGGGCTAGCGGGGGGCAATGAGCAGTTCTTC
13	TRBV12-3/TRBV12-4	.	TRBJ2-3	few	CASSPRSEKTQYF	TGTGCCAGCAGTCCTAGATCGGAGAAGACGCAGTATTTT
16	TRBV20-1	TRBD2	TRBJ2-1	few	CSARDKGLAIINEQFF	TGCAGTGCTAGAGACAAGGGACTAGCGATTATCAATGAGCAGTTCTTC
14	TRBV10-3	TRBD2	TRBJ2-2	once	CAIKPSGSPGELFF	TGTGCCATCAAGCCTAGCGGGAGTCCCGGGGAGCTGTTTTTT
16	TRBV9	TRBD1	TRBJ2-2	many	CASSVATGVNTGELFF	TGTGCCAGCAGCGTAGCTACAGGGGTTAACACCGGGGAGCTGTTTTTT
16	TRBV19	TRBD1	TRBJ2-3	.	CASSIPGGSSTDTQYF	TGTGCCAGTAGTATACCAGGGGGCTCAAGCACAGATACGCAGTATTTT
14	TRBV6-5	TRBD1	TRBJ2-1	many	CASLSGTGYNEQFF	TGTGCCAGCCTATCCGGGACAGGGTACAATGAGCAGTTCTTC
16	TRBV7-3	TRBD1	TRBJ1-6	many	CASSPGSDRELSPLHF	TGTGCCAGCAGCCCAGGCTCGGACAGGGAACTGTCACCCCTCCACTTT
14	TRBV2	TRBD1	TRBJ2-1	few	CASSRGRAYNEQFF	TGTGCCAGCAGTAGGGGGCGAGCCTACAATGAGCAGTTCTTC
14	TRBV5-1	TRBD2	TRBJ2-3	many	CASSRSGYTDTQYF	TGCGCCAGCAGCCGTAGCGGGTACACAGATACGCAGTATTTT
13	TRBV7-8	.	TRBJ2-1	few	CASNRPDYNEQFF	TGTGCCAGCAACCGGCCCGACTACAATGAGCAGTTCTTC
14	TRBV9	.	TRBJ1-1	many	CASSAPGLITEAFF	TGTGCCAGCAGCGCTCCAGGGCTCATCACTGAAGCTTTCTTT
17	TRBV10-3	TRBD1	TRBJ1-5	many	CAIARPDRGYSNQPQHF	TGTGCCATCGCCAGGCCGGACAGGGGCTATAGCAATCAGCCCCAGCATTTT
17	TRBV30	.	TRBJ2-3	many	CAWSHLQGLANTDTQYF	TGTGCCTGGAGCCACTTGCAGGGGTTGGCTAACACAGATACGCAGTATTTT
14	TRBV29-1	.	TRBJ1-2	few	CSVDTTTRGYGYTF	TGCAGCGTTGACACAACAACGAGGGGGTATGGCTACACCTTC
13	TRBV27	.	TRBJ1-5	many	CASSLEGRQPQHF	TGTGCCAGCAGTTTAGAGGGTCGTCAGCCCCAGCATTTT
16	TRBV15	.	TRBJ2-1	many	CATSRDDYISYNEQFF	TGTGCCACCAGCAGAGATGATTACATCTCCTACAATGAGCAGTTCTTC
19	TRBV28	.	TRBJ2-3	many	CASSLPRVAPSSAEDTQYF	TGTGCCAGCAGTTTGCCCCGGGTCGCGCCTAGCTCTGCGGAAGATACGCAGTATTTT
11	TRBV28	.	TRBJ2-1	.	CASSLYSEQFF	TGTGCCAGCAGTTTATATTCTGAGCAGTTCTTC
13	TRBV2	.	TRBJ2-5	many	CASSGGRSETQYF	TGTGCCAGCAGTGGAGGGAGGTCAGAGACCCAGTACTTC
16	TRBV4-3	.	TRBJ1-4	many	CASSQDGGQGLGKLFF	TGCGCCAGCAGCCAAGATGGGGGGCAGGGTCTCGGAAAACTGTTTTTT
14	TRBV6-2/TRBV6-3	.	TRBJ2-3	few	CASSAPDGIKTQYF	TGTGCCAGCAGTGCCCCGGACGGCATTAAAACGCAGTATTTT
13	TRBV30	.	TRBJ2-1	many	CAWNREPYNEQFF	TGTGCCTGGAACAGGGAACCCTACAATGAGCAGTTCTTC
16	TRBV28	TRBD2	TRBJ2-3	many	CASSSGLAGGLDTQYF	TGTGCCAGCAGTTCGGGACTAGCGGGAGGGTTGGATACGCAGTATTTT
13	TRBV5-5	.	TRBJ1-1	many	CASSVQGNLEAFF	TGTGCCAGCAGCGTACAGGGTAATCTTGAAGCTTTCTTT
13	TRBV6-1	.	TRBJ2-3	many	CATRDGITDTQYF	TGTGCCACCCGGGACGGGATCACAGATACGCAGTATTTT
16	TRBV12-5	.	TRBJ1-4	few	CASGLVPAGPNEKLFF	TGTGCTAGTGGTTTGGTACCGGCAGGGCCTAATGAAAAACTGTTTTTT
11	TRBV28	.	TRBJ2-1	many	CASSHSNEQFF	TGTGCCAGCAGTCACAGCAATGAGCAGTTCTTC
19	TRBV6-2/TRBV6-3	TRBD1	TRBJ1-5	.	CASSYSDRGPIRSNQPQHF	TGTGCCAGCAGTTACTCGGACAGGGGGCCTATCCGTAGCAATCAGCCCCAGCATTTT